This T cell receptor beta chain was found in a study of spatial heterogeneity in lung cancer. This clonotype has at least ten counts. Its target is not known. Notes on the study in general: One measure, the expanded intratumoral alpha and beta TCR count, tracked tumor mutation counts.

TCRdb analysed the 5' RACE reads with MiXCR anew, one entry per CDR3 protein. The table has just under 4,000 distinct CDR3 sequences, roughly 36% seen once. Time point denoted: sample taken at primary tumor resection. CDR3 length equals 15 residues. Germline V gene sequence: CDR1 MNHEY, CDR2 SMNVEV (reference sequence). Trimming cost V 3 bases and J 9 bases; bases outside gene matches: 10. The TCR sequence derives from a male donor with early-stage non-small cell lung cancer. The sample consisted of lung tumor tissue, taken at surgery. The chain carries TRBV27 and TRBJ2-1; 8 bases align to TRBD2. The CDR3 DNA is TGTGCCAGCAGTTTTTCCGCACCGGGAGGGGGTGAGCAGTTCTTC. Its translation is CASSFSAPGGGEQFF.